A selection of T cell receptor beta chains follows, all from one sample in a study of CD8 T cells in ankylosing spondylitis. TCRdb analysed the 5' RACE reads with MiXCR anew, one entry per CDR3 protein. The repertoire consists of roughly 240,000 distinct CDR3 sequences, with roughly a third occurring once and the leading ten covering approximately 4.4%. Material for sequencing was blood, either unsorted or a sorted T cell fraction (not recorded which). The receptors shown here come from a male donor with ankylosing spondylitis or in good health (not recorded which). CDR3s include the opening cysteine and the closing phenylalanine or tryptophan. Each record gives: D gene, clone size, V gene, J gene, CDR3 DNA, CDR3 protein. The D gene is left open where the match is weak. Clone size appears in some rows only: once, few, many, or a class for an expanded clone.

>NA|NA|TRBV6-1|TRBJ2-2
TGTGCCAGCAGGGAGGGCGGAACTACCGGGGAGCTGTTTTTT
CASREGGTTGELFF
>TRBD2|NA|TRBV20-1|TRBJ2-3
TGCAGTGCTAGGGGCGTGCAGGCGGGGGGCACAGATACGCAGTATTTT
CSARGVQAGGTDTQYF
>TRBD1|NA|TRBV7-2|TRBJ1-6
TGTGCCAGCAGCTTAGGCGTCTTCGGACAGGGAGGTTCACCCCTCCACTTT
CASSLGVFGQGGSPLHF
>NA|NA|TRBV12-3/TRBV12-4|TRBJ2-2
TGTGCCAGCAGTCCAGACAGCCGGAACACCGGGGAGCTGTTTTTT
CASSPDSRNTGELFF
>TRBD2|NA|TRBV30|TRBJ2-1
TGTGCCTGGAGGATAACTAGCGGGGGAGGGTACAATGAGCAGTTCTTC
CAWRITSGGGYNEQFF
>TRBD2|NA|TRBV12-3/TRBV12-4|TRBJ2-1
TGTGCCAGCAGCCGGGGGGGACATAATGAGCAGTTCTTC
CASSRGGHNEQFF
>NA|many|TRBV12-3/TRBV12-4|TRBJ2-5
TGTGCCAGCAGTTTCCTCAAGGGGGTGGGCGAGACCCAGTACTTC
CASSFLKGVGETQYF
>NA|NA|TRBV12-3/TRBV12-4|TRBJ2-7
TGTGCCAGCAGCAGGCGGTTGTCCTACGAGCAGTACTTC
CASSRRLSYEQYF
>NA|NA|TRBV7-9|TRBJ2-1
TGTGCCAGCAACCAGGGGAAATACGAATACAATGAGCAGTTCTTC
CASNQGKYEYNEQFF
>TRBD2|NA|TRBV5-1|TRBJ2-3
TGCGCCAGCAGCTTCGGGACTAGCGGCAGCACTGATACGCAGTATTTT
CASSFGTSGSTDTQYF
>NA|NA|TRBV5-1|TRBJ2-3
TGCGCCAGCAGCTTCAGACGGCTTCTCCACCGCACAGATACGCAGTATTTT
CASSFRRLLHRTDTQYF
>NA|NA|TRBV6-5|TRBJ1-4
TGTGCCAGCAGTACTCACAACAGGCCCCCTAATGAAAAACTGTTTTTT
CASSTHNRPPNEKLFF
>NA|NA|TRBV7-2|TRBJ2-5
TGTGCCAGCAGCCCCGTAGGCTCTGGGGGGGAGACCCAGTACTTC
CASSPVGSGGETQYF
>TRBD2|few|TRBV12-3/TRBV12-4|TRBJ2-1
TGTGCCAGCAGTTTTAGCGCCGGGGGGGCAGTTGAGCAGTTCTTC
CASSFSAGGAVEQFF
>NA|once|TRBV4-1|TRBJ2-3
TGCGCCAGCAGCCAAGAGGAGGTTCGAGGTGCGTGGCGCACAGATACGCAGTATTTT
CASSQEEVRGAWRTDTQYF